This is a list of T cell receptor beta chains from one sample in a study of T cell changes during pregnancy in multiple sclerosis. The table came from immunoSEQ multiplex PCR; TCRdb's copy has only in-frame clones and leaves some out. The sample contains 50,000 to 60,000 clones, around 90% of which appear only once. The sample consisted of CD4+ T cells from peripheral blood mononuclear cells, taken in the second trimester of pregnancy. Source of these receptors: a female donor with multiple sclerosis, enrolled in a pregnancy study. Both conserved end residues are part of each CDR3. A D gene is named only where the DNA matches it firmly. Part of the rows lack a size; the others show once, few, many or a class for expanded clones.

j_call clone_size v_call d_call cdr3_nt cdr3_aa
TRBJ2-5 once TRBV5-1 TRBD1 TGCGCCAGCAGCCCGGGACAGTTTATCGTCAGTGAGACCCAGTACTTC CASSPGQFIVSETQYF
TRBJ2-5 - TRBV19 - TGTGCCAGTAGTATAACAGGGTTAGGGACCCAGTACTTC CASSITGLGTQYF
TRBJ1-1 - TRBV19 - TGTGCCAGTAGGCCTTACAGGGAGAACACTGAAGCTTTCTTT CASRPYRENTEAFF
TRBJ1-3 - TRBV5-1 - TGCGCCAGCAGCCCGATCCAGGACAGCCCCGGAAACACCATATATTTT CASSPIQDSPGNTIYF
TRBJ1-4 - TRBV9 - TGTGCCAGCAGCGTAGTTGGAAGTGGGGGGGTAGGCGAAAAACTGTTTTTT CASSVVGSGGVGEKLFF
TRBJ2-5 - TRBV4-2 - TGTGCCAGCAGCCAATCTTCAGGGTCCCAAGAGACCCAGTACTTC CASSQSSGSQETQYF
TRBJ1-1 - TRBV18 TRBD1 TGTGCCAGCTCAGATACAGGGGTGTCTTTCTTT CASSDTGVSFF
TRBJ2-7 once TRBV6-6 - TGTGCCAGCAGCCGCCGACAGGTCGCCAATGACGAGCAGTACTTC CASSRRQVANDEQYF
TRBJ1-3 once TRBV9 - TGTGCCAGCAGCGGCGAGATGGCTGGAAACACCATATATTTT CASSGEMAGNTIYF
TRBJ1-6 - TRBV30 TRBD1 TGTGCCTGGAGTGTCGGCAGGGGGGATTCACCCCTCCACTTT CAWSVGRGDSPLHF
TRBJ2-3 - TRBV5-4 - TGTGCCAGCAGCTTGGGGACTTACACAGATACGCAGTATTTT CASSLGTYTDTQYF
TRBJ2-2 - TRBV6-1 - TGTGCCAGCAGTGTTACAGGGCACACCGGGGAGCTGTTTTTT CASSVTGHTGELFF
TRBJ1-6 once TRBV5-4 - TGTGCCAGCAGCTTGGCCGTGGGTGGCAGTCTACCTTCGGGACTGTCGGCCCTCCACTTT CASSLAVGGSLPSGLSALHF
TRBJ2-7 once TRBV10-3 TRBD2 TGTGCCATCACTAGCGGGACTTTCTACGAGCAGTACTTC CAITSGTFYEQYF
TRBJ2-1 - TRBV15 TRBD2 TGTGCCACCAGCAGAGCTGCGGGGGGGCTAGATGAGCAGTTCTTC CATSRAAGGLDEQFF
TRBJ2-1 - TRBV18 - TGTGCCAGCTCACCACCGTCGAACACCAATGAGCAGTTCTTC CASSPPSNTNEQFF
TRBJ1-2 - TRBV5-4 - TGTGCCAGCAGCTTGGTCGCGGCTACGGACTATGGCTACACCTTC CASSLVAATDYGYTF
TRBJ2-1 - TRBV2 - TGTGCCAGCAGTGAGCGTGCGAGTGGGGGCCAGTTCTTC CASSERASGGQFF
TRBJ2-1 - TRBV5-1 - TGCGCCAGCAGCCCGCTCGGGGTTGGCTACAATGAGCAGTTCTTC CASSPLGVGYNEQFF
TRBJ2-1 - TRBV7-6 - TGTGCCAGCAGCGGACGGGGTCGGAATGAGCAGTTCTTC CASSGRGRNEQFF
TRBJ1-5 - TRBV6-6 - TGTGCCAGCAGTTACGGGAGGGGGTCTAGCAATCAGCCCCAGCATTTT CASSYGRGSSNQPQHF
TRBJ2-3 - TRBV30 TRBD1 TGTGCCTGGAGTCTCGACAGGGGGCATGGAGATACGCAGTATTTT CAWSLDRGHGDTQYF
TRBJ2-1 - TRBV4-2 - TGTGCCAGCAGCCAGGGGAGGGGGGGCGGTGAGCAGTTCTTC CASSQGRGGGEQFF
TRBJ1-2 once TRBV5-1 - TGCGCCAGCAGCTTGCTCGACAGTCTCTATGGCTACACCTTC CASSLLDSLYGYTF
TRBJ1-2 - TRBV19 TRBD1 TGTGCCAGTAGTGCCCTCGACAGGGGGCTCTTTGATGGATATGGCTACACCTTC CASSALDRGLFDGYGYTF
TRBJ2-2 once TRBV7-9 TRBD1 TGTGCCAGCAGGCTGACAGGGGCCGGAGACACCGGGGAGCTGTTTTTT CASRLTGAGDTGELFF
TRBJ1-6 - TRBV6-1 - TGTGCCAGCAGTGGGACAGTGAGCTCCTATAATTCACCCCTCCACTTT CASSGTVSSYNSPLHF
TRBJ1-1 - TRBV10-2 - TGCGCCAGCAGTGCGGGCGGGGGCACTGAAGCTTTCTTT CASSAGGGTEAFF
TRBJ1-1 - TRBV11-2 - TGTGCCAGCAGCTTGAGTGCGGCTGAAGCTTTCTTT CASSLSAAEAFF
TRBJ1-6 - TRBV5-4 TRBD1 TGTGCCAGCAGCTTGGGAACAGGGGGCCAGGGTAATTCACCCCTCCACTTT CASSLGTGGQGNSPLHF
TRBJ1-2 once TRBV9 - TGTGCCAGCAGCGTCCAGGGCGGCTATGGCTACACCTTC CASSVQGGYGYTF
TRBJ1-3 - TRBV5-1 TRBD1 TGCGCCAGCAGAGGGACAGATAGTAGCACCATATATTTT CASRGTDSSTIYF
TRBJ1-1 - TRBV28 - TGTGCCAGCAGTTGGGGGGGGGTGGTCACTGAAGCTTTCTTT CASSWGGVVTEAFF
TRBJ2-2 - TRBV2 - TGTGCCAGCGGTAGCCCCGGGGAGCTGTTTTTT CASGSPGELFF
TRBJ1-2 - TRBV7-2 - TGTGCCAGCAGCTTATCGGCGGGTGGCTACACCTTC CASSLSAGGYTF
TRBJ1-1 once TRBV7-3 - TGTGCCAGCAGCTTCGGGGAGACCACTGAAGCTTTCTTT CASSFGETTEAFF
TRBJ2-1 - TRBV5-1 TRBD2 TGCGCCAGCAGCTTGGAGCCGGGACTAGCGGGAAAGTCAACCCATGAGCAGTTCTTC CASSLEPGLAGKSTHEQFF
TRBJ1-4 once TRBV30 TRBD1 TGTGCCTGGAGTGTACAGGGGTCGGGTGAAAAACTGTTTTTT CAWSVQGSGEKLFF
TRBJ2-1 - TRBV6-5 - TGTGCCAGCAGAGGGGGGGCCTCGAATGAGCAGTTCTTC CASRGGASNEQFF
TRBJ2-7 - TRBV1 - TGCACCGAACCCACCTTAGCGGGGGGAAACTACGAGCAGTACTTC CTEPTLAGGNYEQYF
TRBJ1-3 - TRBV5-4 - TGTGCCAGCAGCTTGGTCCCCCCCCTCTCTGGAAACACCATATATTTT CASSLVPPLSGNTIYF
TRBJ2-7 once TRBV11-2 - TGTGCCAGCAGCTTTGCAGGGTACGGCGAGCAGTACTTC CASSFAGYGEQYF
TRBJ1-1 - TRBV6-1 - TGTGCCAGCAACCACAGGACTGAAGCTTTCTTT CASNHRTEAFF
TRBJ1-2 once TRBV19 - TGTGCCAGTAGTTCCGGACTGCTAGCTAACTATGGCTACACCTTC CASSSGLLANYGYTF
TRBJ1-2 - TRBV5-4 TRBD1 TGTGCCAGCAGAGGGACAGGGTATAACTATGGCTACACCTTC CASRGTGYNYGYTF
TRBJ1-4 - TRBV5-1 TRBD1 TGCGCCAGCAGCCCGGACAGGGGTTATGAAAAACTGTTTTTT CASSPDRGYEKLFF
TRBJ2-1 - TRBV10-3 TRBD2 TGTGCCATCAGGGGGACTACCACCAAACCCTACAATGAGCAGTTCTTC CAIRGTTTKPYNEQFF
TRBJ2-3 - TRBV10-3 TRBD1 TGTGCCATCAGCGCCCCGGTTGACAGGGAGTACACAGATACGCAGTATTTT CAISAPVDREYTDTQYF
TRBJ1-1 - TRBV30 - TGTGCCCGCGGACAGCAGACAGCTTTCTTT CARGQQTAFF
TRBJ1-2 - TRBV25-1 TRBD1 TGTGCCACCGGGACAGGGGGAGCTGGCTACACCTTC CATGTGGAGYTF
TRBJ1-4 - TRBV9 TRBD1 TGTGCCAGCAGCACTCCGGGACAGCCGCCTGAAAAACTGTTTTTT CASSTPGQPPEKLFF
TRBJ1-4 - TRBV5-6 - TGTGCCAGCAGCTTGACAGGCGCAACTAATGAAAAACTGTTTTTT CASSLTGATNEKLFF
TRBJ2-2 - TRBV5-4 - TGTGCCAGCAGCATACAGGCGGGGGCCAACACCGGGGAGCTGTTTTTT CASSIQAGANTGELFF